This passage covers 14 T cell receptor beta chains from one sample sequenced in a study of shared clonotypes between healthy human individuals (dated by TCRdb to the early 2020s). The method was the immunoSEQ multiplex PCR assay. Held by TCRdb, this immuneACCESS table contains in-frame sequences only and omits some clones. Under half of the omission traces to an unresolved V gene where checked; the cause of the rest is unknown. The sample table records around 500,000 clones; less than 80% of these occur just once. Of the sample, 12% is held by the ten largest clones. Sample: PBMCs. These TCRs come from a woman aged 40-49 years in good health. Some clones in this sample may be carry-over from other donors' samples.

The chain couples TRBV6-6 to TRBJ2-5, with 12 nucleotides matching TRBD2. After removal of 2 bases from V and 4 bases from J, the junction contained 5 bases not matched to a gene. CDR1 is MNHNY, CDR2 SVGAGI, per germline (reference sequence). The CDR3 loop spans 16 amino acids. Here the CDR3 reads CASSYRASGRGETQYF. In nucleotides, the CDR3 is TGTGCCAGCAGTTACAGGGCTAGCGGGAGGGGAGAGACCCAGTACTTC.

A remark on this clone: The sample carries other DNA sequences with the same CDR3. The CDR3 nucleotides read TGCGCCAGCAGCTTGGGGACAGGGGTAGGGTACGAGCAGTACTTC. Translated: CASSLGTGVGYEQYF. This chain joins TRBV5-1 and TRBJ2-7, with 9 bases that match TRBD1. The CDR3 spans 15 residues. Germline lookup yields CDR1 SGHRS and CDR2 YFSETQ. V was pared by 0 bases and J by 4 bases, with 5 bases of the junction left unmatched. Combining the CDR3 with reference TRBV5-1 and TRBJ2-7 gives the whole variable domain KAGVTQTPRYLIKTRGQQVTLSCSPISGHRSVSWYQQTPGQGLQFLFEYFSETQRNKGNFPGRFSGRQFSNSRSEMNVSTLELGDSALYLCASSLGTGVGYEQYFGPGTRLTVT.

J is TRBJ2-2 and V is TRBV4-1, with D perhaps matching TRBD2 (5 bases). Trimming left V 1 base short and J 1 base short, with 7 bases between. This CDR3 is built from 15 residues. From germline, CDR1 is MGHRA and CDR2 YSYEKL. The CDR3 protein is CASSQAGWNTGELFF. DNA for the CDR3: TGCGCCAGCAGCCAAGCGGGATGGAACACCGGGGAGCTGTTTTTT.

The chain links TRBV6-1 to TRBJ2-7; 10 bases fit TRBD1. The trim removed 1 base at V and 0 bases at J, leaving 3 bases unmatched. This CDR3 region has 16 residues. Germline-derived CDR1 and CDR2 are MNHNS and SASEGT. The CDR3 DNA reads TGTGCCAGCAGTGAAGGGACAGGGGGGGGCTCCTACGAGCAGTACTTC. This sequence encodes CASSEGTGGGSYEQYF.

This clone was counted only a few times. The chain combines TRBV28 with TRBJ1-1, with D maybe TRBD1 (5 bases). The CDR3 sequence is 15 residues long. The V gene's germline CDR1 is MDHEN and CDR2 SYDVKM. The V end lost 5 bases, the J end lost 3 bases, and 16 bases lay between the germline ends. CDR3 coding DNA: TGTGCCAGCAGTCCCCCGGGGGACGGACACACTGAAGCTTTCTTT. Its protein is CASSPPGDGHTEAFF.

The chain carries TRBV7-9 and TRBJ1-5; 8 bases are a match to TRBD1. The CDR3 extends over 18 amino acids. Germline-derived CDR1 and CDR2 are SEHNR and FQNEAQ (reference sequence). V gave up 11 bases and J gave up 2 bases; unmatched junction bases: 20. CDR3 protein: CAGPRGGQEASGNQPQHF. The CDR3, as DNA: TGTGCCGGTCCAAGAGGGGGACAGGAGGCTTCGGGCAATCAGCCCCAGCATTTT. Supplemented by reference TRBV7-9 and TRBJ1-5, the full variable domain reads DTGVSQNPRHKITKRGQNVTFRCDPISEHNRLYWYRQTLGQGPEFLTYFQNEAQLEKSRLLSDRFSAERPKGSFSTLEIQRTEQGDSAMYLCAGPRGGQEASGNQPQHFGDGTRLSIL.

The sample holds a few counts of this clone. This chain joins TRBV7-9 and TRBJ2-1; D might be TRBD1 or TRBD2, each matching 5 bases. The CDR3 contains 13 residues. Germline V gene data show CDR1 as SEHNR and CDR2 as FQNEAQ (reference sequence). Trimming pared 3 bases from V and 9 bases from J, leaving 12 bases between. The CDR3 bases are TGTGCCAGCAGCTTTCATCCAGGGAGTGAGCAGTTCTTC. As protein: CASSFHPGSEQFF. Supplemented by reference TRBV7-9 and TRBJ2-1, the full variable domain reads DTGVSQNPRHKITKRGQNVTFRCDPISEHNRLYWYRQTLGQGPEFLTYFQNEAQLEKSRLLSDRFSAERPKGSFSTLEIQRTEQGDSAMYLCASSFHPGSEQFFGPGTRLTVL.

This rearrangement joins TRBV5-4 to TRBJ2-3; possible D gene TRBD2, 6 bases. V gave up 0 bases and J gave up 2 bases, with 7 bases separating them. This CDR3 is 14 amino acids long. CDR1 and CDR2 (germline): SGHNT, YYREEE (reference sequence). The CDR3 sequence is CASSLAGLTDTQYF. In DNA, the CDR3 is TGTGCCAGCAGCTTGGCGGGACTCACAGATACGCAGTATTTT.

This clone came up a few times. The chain uses TRBV25-1 and TRBJ2-5; D gene uncertain. The CDR3 is 12 residues long. Germline values: CDR1 MGHDK, CDR2 SYGVNS. Trimming removed 3 bases at V and 5 bases at J, with 7 bases between. CDR3 region: CASSEPGETQYF. For the CDR3, the DNA is TGTGCCAGCAGTGAGCCCGGGGAGACCCAGTACTTC.

This chain joins TRBV11-2 and TRBJ1-4; no clear D gene. CDR1 SGHAT and CDR2 FQNNGV come from the germline V gene. The ends were cut back, 1 base at V and 4 bases at J, with 4 bases in the middle. The CDR3 is 13 residues long. The CDR3 here is CASSLGLNEKLFF. In DNA, the CDR3 is TGTGCCAGCAGCTTAGGCCTTAATGAAAAACTGTTTTTT.

J is TRBJ1-3 and V is TRBV18, with D possibly TRBD1 on 6 matching bases. Germline CDR1 and CDR2: KGHSH and LQKENI. Trimming cost V 2 bases and J 4 bases, with 9 bases left between them. The CDR3 loop spans 14 amino acids. The CDR3 loop is CASSPDTGGNTIYF. In DNA, the CDR3 is TGTGCCAGCTCACCAGACACAGGGGGAAACACCATATATTTT.

Written as DNA, the CDR3 is TGTGCCAGCAGCTTAGTGGGGGCAGCGAACACTGAAGCTTTCTTT. As protein: CASSLVGAANTEAFF. The rearrangement joins TRBV7-2 to TRBJ1-1; TRBD1 might be the D (6 bases). CDR1 SGHTA and CDR2 FQGNSA come from the germline V gene. Trimming shortened V by 1 base and J by 1 base, and 10 bases separated the two germline ends. The CDR3 extends over 15 amino acids.

The V gene is TRBV5-1, the J gene TRBJ2-5; no clear D. The V end lost 0 bases, the J end lost 1 base, and 4 bases lay between the germline ends. This CDR3 comprises 13 residues. CDR1 is SGHRS, CDR2 YFSETQ, per germline. For the CDR3, the DNA is TGCGCCAGCAGCTTGGCCCCCCAAGAGACCCAGTACTTC. Translated: CASSLAPQETQYF.

The rearrangement links TRBV7-2 to TRBJ2-1; 12 bases are shared with TRBD2. The CDR3 loop spans 17 amino acids. V was clipped by 7 bases and J by 2 bases; unmatched bases: 9. Germline V gene data show CDR1 as SGHTA and CDR2 as FQGNSA. CDR3 nucleotide sequence: TGTGCCAGCACCCCTTCTAGCGGGAGGGGGACCTACAATGAGCAGTTCTTC. This gives the protein CASTPSSGRGTYNEQFF.